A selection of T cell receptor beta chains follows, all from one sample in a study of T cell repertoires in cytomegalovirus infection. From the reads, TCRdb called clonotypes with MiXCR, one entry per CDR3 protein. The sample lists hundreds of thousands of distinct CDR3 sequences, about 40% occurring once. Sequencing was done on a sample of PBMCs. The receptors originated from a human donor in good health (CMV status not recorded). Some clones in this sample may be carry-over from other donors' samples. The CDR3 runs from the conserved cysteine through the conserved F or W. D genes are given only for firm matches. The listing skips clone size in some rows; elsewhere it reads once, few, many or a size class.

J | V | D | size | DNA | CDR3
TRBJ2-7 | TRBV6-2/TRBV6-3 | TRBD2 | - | TGTGCCAGCAGTTACTCGATGACTAGCGGGAGCTCCTACGATCAGTACTTC | CASSYSMTSGSSYDQYF
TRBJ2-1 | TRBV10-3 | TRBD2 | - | TGTGCCATCAGTGAGAAGTTGGTAGCGGGCAGGAATGAGCAGTTCTTC | CAISEKLVAGRNEQFF
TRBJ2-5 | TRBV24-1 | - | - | TGTGCCACCAGTGACCATTACCAAGAGACCCAGTACTTC | CATSDHYQETQYF
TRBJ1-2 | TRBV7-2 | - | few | TGTGCCAGCAGCTTAGCGCCTCCGGCCAACTATGGCTACACCTTC | CASSLAPPANYGYTF
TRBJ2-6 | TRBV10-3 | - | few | TGTGCCATCAGTGGATTGGCCAGCTCTGGGGCCAACGTCCTGACTTTC | CAISGLASSGANVLTF
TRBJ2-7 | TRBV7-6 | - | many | TGTGCCAGCAGCTTAGGGTCAGGGGATGAACCCTACGAGCAGTACTTC | CASSLGSGDEPYEQYF
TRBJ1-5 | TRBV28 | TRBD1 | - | TGTGCCAGCAGTTTACACCGGGACAGAAATCAGCCCCAGCATTTT | CASSLHRDRNQPQHF
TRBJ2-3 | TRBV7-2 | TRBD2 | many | TGTGCCAGCAGCAATTCTAGAGGGGGGACTAGCGGGTTTGATACGCAGTATTTT | CASSNSRGGTSGFDTQYF
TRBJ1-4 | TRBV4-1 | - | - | TGCGCCAGCAGCCAAGTGCAGTCGGTTGGTGAAAAACTGTTTTTT | CASSQVQSVGEKLFF
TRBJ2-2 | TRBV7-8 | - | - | TGTGCCAGCAGCCCTGCCTTCGGGGAGCTGTTTTTT | CASSPAFGELFF
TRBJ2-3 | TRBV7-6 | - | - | TGTGCCAGCAGCTTCCAGGGGGATACGCAGTATTTT | CASSFQGDTQYF
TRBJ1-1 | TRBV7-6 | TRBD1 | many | TGTGCCAGCAGCTCGGACAGGGGTGTGAACACTGAAGCTTTCTTT | CASSSDRGVNTEAFF
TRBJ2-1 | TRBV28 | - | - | TGTGCCAGCAGGATGAGGGGTAATGAGCAGTTCTTC | CASRMRGNEQFF
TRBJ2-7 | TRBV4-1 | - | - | TGCGCCAGCAGCCAAGATAAGGGAATCGACCTCTACGAGCAGTACTTC | CASSQDKGIDLYEQYF
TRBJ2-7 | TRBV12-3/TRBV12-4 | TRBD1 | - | TGTGCCAGCAGACCGACAGGGGGTGCCTCCTACGAGCAGTACTTC | CASRPTGGASYEQYF
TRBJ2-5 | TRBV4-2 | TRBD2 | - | TGTGCCAGCAGCCTCAGACACGGGACTAGCGGGACGGAGACCCAGTACTTC | CASSLRHGTSGTETQYF
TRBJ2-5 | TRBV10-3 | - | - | TGTGCCATCAGTGAGTCGGCAGAAGAGACCCAGTACTTC | CAISESAEETQYF
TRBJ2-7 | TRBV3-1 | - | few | TGTGCCAGCAGCCCGGAGACAGAGAAAGGCTACGAGCAGTACTTC | CASSPETEKGYEQYF
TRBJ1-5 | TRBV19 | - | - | TGTGCCAGTAGTCTCACCAGGTCAGGGGTAAGCAATCAGCCCCAGCATTTT | CASSLTRSGVSNQPQHF
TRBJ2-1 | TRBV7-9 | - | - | TGTGCCAGCACTGACTGGCGGGGTAGGGATGAGCAGTTATTC | CASTDWRGRDEQLF
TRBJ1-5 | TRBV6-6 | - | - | TGTGCCAGCATAAATACAGGGAGCCCTAGCAATCAGCCCCCGCATTTT | CASINTGSPSNQPPHF
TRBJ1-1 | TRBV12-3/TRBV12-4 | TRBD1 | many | TGTGCCAGCACCTTCTCCCGACAGGGGAACACTGAAGCTTTCTTT | CASTFSRQGNTEAFF
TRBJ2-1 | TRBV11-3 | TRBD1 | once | TGTGCCAGCAGCTTGTCCGGGACAGGACACAATGAGCAGTTCTTC | CASSLSGTGHNEQFF
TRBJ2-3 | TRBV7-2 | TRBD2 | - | TGTGCCAGCATGACCCCCGCCCCCCCCTCTGAGCGGGAGTCAGATACGAAGTATTTT | CASMTPAPPSERESDTKYF
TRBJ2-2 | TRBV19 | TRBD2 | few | TGTGCCAGTAGCTCCCGGACTAGCCGAAACACCGGGGAGCTGTTTTTT | CASSSRTSRNTGELFF
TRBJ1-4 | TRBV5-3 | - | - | TGTGCCAGCAGCGGACGGGGGCACGAAAAACTGTTTTTT | CASSGRGHEKLFF
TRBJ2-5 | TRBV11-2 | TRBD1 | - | TGTGCCAGCAGCTTAGAGACAGGGCATTCCGAGACCCAGTACTTC | CASSLETGHSETQYF
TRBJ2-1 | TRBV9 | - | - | TGTGCCAGCAGCGTAGGCTGGGGCACTGAGCAGTTCTTC | CASSVGWGTEQFF
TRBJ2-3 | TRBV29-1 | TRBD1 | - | TGCAGCGTGGAGAGGGGACAGTCGCAGTATTTT | CSVERGQSQYF
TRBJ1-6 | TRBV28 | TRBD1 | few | TGTGCCAGCAGGACCACCTCAGGGGGCTATTCACCCCTCCACTTT | CASRTTSGGYSPLHF
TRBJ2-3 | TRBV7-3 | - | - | TGTGCCAGCAGCTTTGGGTGGGGCACAGATACGCAGTATTTT | CASSFGWGTDTQYF
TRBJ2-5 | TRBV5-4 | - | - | TGTGCCAGCAGCTCGTCCAAGACCCAGTACTTC | CASSSSKTQYF
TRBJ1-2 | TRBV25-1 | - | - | TGTGCCAGCAGTGAGGGAGTCAGCTATGGCTACACCTTC | CASSEGVSYGYTF
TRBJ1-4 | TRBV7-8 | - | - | TGTGCCAGCAGCTTATACAGGGATGAAAAACTGTTTTTT | CASSLYRDEKLFF
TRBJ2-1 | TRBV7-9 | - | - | TGTGCCAGCAGCCAGCGGGCCTACAATGAGCAGTTCTTC | CASSQRAYNEQFF
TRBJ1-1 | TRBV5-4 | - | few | TGTGCCAGCAGCTTCAAGAGGGACACTGAAGCTTTCTTT | CASSFKRDTEAFF
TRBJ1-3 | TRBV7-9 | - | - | TGTGCCAGCATCGCCGACGGGGGACCGGGAAACACCATATATTTT | CASIADGGPGNTIYF
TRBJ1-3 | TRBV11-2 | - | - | TGTGCCAGCAGCTTGGGGACATTCGGAAACACCATATATTTT | CASSLGTFGNTIYF
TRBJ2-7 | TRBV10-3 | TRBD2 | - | TGTGCCATCAGTGATGGGGGGGGAGGGAGCGAGCAGTACTTC | CAISDGGGGSEQYF
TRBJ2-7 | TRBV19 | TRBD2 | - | TGTGCCAGTAGTATCGGATTGGGCGGGAGGGACGAGCAGTACTTC | CASSIGLGGRDEQYF
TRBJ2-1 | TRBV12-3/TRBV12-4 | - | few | TGTGCCAGCAGGGGGGGAGCCAATGAGCAGTTCTTC | CASRGGANEQFF
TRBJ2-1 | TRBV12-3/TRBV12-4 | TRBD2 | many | TGTGCCAGCAGTTTCTCCAGGACTAGCGGGAGCAATGAGCAGTTCTTC | CASSFSRTSGSNEQFF
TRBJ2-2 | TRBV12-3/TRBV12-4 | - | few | TGTGCCAGCAGTTTAGCGCTAACAGGGAACACCGGGGAGCTGTTTTTT | CASSLALTGNTGELFF